One sample yielded the 9 T cell receptor beta chains listed below, sequenced in a study of CXCR3-negative and CXCR3-positive naive CD8 T cells. The study made its TRB cDNA libraries by 5' RACE, adding UMI labels. TCRdb re-called the 5' RACE reads; one entry per CDR3 protein, DNA not given. Here the sample table reports some 39,000 distinct CDR3 sequences. Sequenced sample: naive CXCR3- CD8+ T cells from blood. Subset in this sample: CD45RO-CCR7+CD27+CD95- naive CD8+ T cells lacking CXCR3 (TNR3-). All receptors come from a human donor in good health. Some clones in this sample may be carry-over from other donors' samples.

The J gene is TRBJ2-1, the V gene TRBV29-1; TCRdb gives TRBD1 as the D gene, but with no DNA this cannot be confirmed. The CDR3 is made up of 12 amino acids. Germline V CDR1 and CDR2: SQVTM, ANQGSEA. CDR3 in amino acids: CSAEENRAEQFF.

The genes are TRBV29-1 and TRBJ2-3; TCRdb's D call, TRBD2, is unchecked because there is no DNA. This CDR3 has 16 residues. Germline assignment: CDR1 SQVTM and CDR2 ANQGSEA. CDR3 protein: CSVEGLAGGPRDTQYF.

V and J are TRBV5-1 and TRBJ1-1. The CDR3 is made up of 14 amino acids. Germline V CDR1 and CDR2: SGHRS, YFSETQ. The CDR3 loop is CASSLVEGNTEAFF.

J is TRBJ2-3 and V is TRBV25-1; there is no DNA to check the TCRdb D call of TRBD2. Germline CDR1 is MGHDK and CDR2 is SYGVNS. The CDR3 has 17 residues. The CDR3 protein is CASSEYISERAPDTQYF.

The CDR3: CASSYGTGGPGELFF. This chain connects TRBV6-5 to TRBJ2-2; TCRdb selects TRBD1, and the lack of DNA leaves this call unchecked. Per the germline V gene, CDR1 is MNHEY and CDR2 is SVGAGI. The CDR3 consists of 15 residues.

This chain uses TRBV27 with TRBJ2-3. The CDR3 spans 13 residues. The germline V gene has CDR1 MNHEY and CDR2 SMNVEV (reference sequence). The CDR3: CASSSGFADTQYF.

This chain joins TRBV12-3 or TRBV12-4 and TRBJ2-2; TCRdb calls TRBD2, which cannot be checked without DNA. This CDR3 has 14 amino acids. The chain's CDR3 is CASSGASGVGELFF.

The rearrangement joins TRBV28 to TRBJ2-3; TCRdb proposes TRBD2, but this gene call is untestable without DNA. CDR1 is MDHEN and CDR2 is SYDVKM in the germline V gene. The CDR3 totals 14 residues. CDR3 loop: CASSFGGAPDTQYF.

The J gene is TRBJ2-7, the V gene TRBV28; the D call from TCRdb, TRBD2, cannot be confirmed without DNA. The CDR3 runs 15 residues. The germline gives CDR1 MDHEN, CDR2 SYDVKM. The CDR3 loop is CASRTEGRLSYEQYF.